The sequence of this T cell receptor beta chain was determined in a study of blood T cell repertoires in COVID-19. Study in general: Specimens from acute and convalescent COVID-19 originated in the United States, Italy and Spain. The cDNA or gDNA used as material had been derived from T cells, B-cell-depleted T cells, or PBMCs.

The V gene's germline CDR1 is MNHEY and CDR2 SVGEGT. V shed 6 bases and J 5 bases; nucleotides not matched to a gene: 15. The CDR3 contains 19 residues. Methods used by the authors: Quantification of nucleated cells was approximated via reference gene primer amplification. The assay was immunoSEQ multiplex PCR, and TCRdb's table has in-frame clones only and misses some. V, J and clone size reflect that table, while D and trimming were determined from the DNA. Of roughly 120,000 clones listed, more than 65% are singletons. The genes are TRBV6-2 or TRBV6-3 and TRBJ2-1, with 14 bases fitting TRBD2. This TCR came from a woman over 75 with acute or convalescent COVID-19. Specimen: peripheral blood. In DNA, the CDR3 is TGTGCCAGCAGATACCCCGGGACTAGCGGGAGATGGGAAAACAATGAGCAGTTCTTC. Translating it yields CASRYPGTSGRWENNEQFF.